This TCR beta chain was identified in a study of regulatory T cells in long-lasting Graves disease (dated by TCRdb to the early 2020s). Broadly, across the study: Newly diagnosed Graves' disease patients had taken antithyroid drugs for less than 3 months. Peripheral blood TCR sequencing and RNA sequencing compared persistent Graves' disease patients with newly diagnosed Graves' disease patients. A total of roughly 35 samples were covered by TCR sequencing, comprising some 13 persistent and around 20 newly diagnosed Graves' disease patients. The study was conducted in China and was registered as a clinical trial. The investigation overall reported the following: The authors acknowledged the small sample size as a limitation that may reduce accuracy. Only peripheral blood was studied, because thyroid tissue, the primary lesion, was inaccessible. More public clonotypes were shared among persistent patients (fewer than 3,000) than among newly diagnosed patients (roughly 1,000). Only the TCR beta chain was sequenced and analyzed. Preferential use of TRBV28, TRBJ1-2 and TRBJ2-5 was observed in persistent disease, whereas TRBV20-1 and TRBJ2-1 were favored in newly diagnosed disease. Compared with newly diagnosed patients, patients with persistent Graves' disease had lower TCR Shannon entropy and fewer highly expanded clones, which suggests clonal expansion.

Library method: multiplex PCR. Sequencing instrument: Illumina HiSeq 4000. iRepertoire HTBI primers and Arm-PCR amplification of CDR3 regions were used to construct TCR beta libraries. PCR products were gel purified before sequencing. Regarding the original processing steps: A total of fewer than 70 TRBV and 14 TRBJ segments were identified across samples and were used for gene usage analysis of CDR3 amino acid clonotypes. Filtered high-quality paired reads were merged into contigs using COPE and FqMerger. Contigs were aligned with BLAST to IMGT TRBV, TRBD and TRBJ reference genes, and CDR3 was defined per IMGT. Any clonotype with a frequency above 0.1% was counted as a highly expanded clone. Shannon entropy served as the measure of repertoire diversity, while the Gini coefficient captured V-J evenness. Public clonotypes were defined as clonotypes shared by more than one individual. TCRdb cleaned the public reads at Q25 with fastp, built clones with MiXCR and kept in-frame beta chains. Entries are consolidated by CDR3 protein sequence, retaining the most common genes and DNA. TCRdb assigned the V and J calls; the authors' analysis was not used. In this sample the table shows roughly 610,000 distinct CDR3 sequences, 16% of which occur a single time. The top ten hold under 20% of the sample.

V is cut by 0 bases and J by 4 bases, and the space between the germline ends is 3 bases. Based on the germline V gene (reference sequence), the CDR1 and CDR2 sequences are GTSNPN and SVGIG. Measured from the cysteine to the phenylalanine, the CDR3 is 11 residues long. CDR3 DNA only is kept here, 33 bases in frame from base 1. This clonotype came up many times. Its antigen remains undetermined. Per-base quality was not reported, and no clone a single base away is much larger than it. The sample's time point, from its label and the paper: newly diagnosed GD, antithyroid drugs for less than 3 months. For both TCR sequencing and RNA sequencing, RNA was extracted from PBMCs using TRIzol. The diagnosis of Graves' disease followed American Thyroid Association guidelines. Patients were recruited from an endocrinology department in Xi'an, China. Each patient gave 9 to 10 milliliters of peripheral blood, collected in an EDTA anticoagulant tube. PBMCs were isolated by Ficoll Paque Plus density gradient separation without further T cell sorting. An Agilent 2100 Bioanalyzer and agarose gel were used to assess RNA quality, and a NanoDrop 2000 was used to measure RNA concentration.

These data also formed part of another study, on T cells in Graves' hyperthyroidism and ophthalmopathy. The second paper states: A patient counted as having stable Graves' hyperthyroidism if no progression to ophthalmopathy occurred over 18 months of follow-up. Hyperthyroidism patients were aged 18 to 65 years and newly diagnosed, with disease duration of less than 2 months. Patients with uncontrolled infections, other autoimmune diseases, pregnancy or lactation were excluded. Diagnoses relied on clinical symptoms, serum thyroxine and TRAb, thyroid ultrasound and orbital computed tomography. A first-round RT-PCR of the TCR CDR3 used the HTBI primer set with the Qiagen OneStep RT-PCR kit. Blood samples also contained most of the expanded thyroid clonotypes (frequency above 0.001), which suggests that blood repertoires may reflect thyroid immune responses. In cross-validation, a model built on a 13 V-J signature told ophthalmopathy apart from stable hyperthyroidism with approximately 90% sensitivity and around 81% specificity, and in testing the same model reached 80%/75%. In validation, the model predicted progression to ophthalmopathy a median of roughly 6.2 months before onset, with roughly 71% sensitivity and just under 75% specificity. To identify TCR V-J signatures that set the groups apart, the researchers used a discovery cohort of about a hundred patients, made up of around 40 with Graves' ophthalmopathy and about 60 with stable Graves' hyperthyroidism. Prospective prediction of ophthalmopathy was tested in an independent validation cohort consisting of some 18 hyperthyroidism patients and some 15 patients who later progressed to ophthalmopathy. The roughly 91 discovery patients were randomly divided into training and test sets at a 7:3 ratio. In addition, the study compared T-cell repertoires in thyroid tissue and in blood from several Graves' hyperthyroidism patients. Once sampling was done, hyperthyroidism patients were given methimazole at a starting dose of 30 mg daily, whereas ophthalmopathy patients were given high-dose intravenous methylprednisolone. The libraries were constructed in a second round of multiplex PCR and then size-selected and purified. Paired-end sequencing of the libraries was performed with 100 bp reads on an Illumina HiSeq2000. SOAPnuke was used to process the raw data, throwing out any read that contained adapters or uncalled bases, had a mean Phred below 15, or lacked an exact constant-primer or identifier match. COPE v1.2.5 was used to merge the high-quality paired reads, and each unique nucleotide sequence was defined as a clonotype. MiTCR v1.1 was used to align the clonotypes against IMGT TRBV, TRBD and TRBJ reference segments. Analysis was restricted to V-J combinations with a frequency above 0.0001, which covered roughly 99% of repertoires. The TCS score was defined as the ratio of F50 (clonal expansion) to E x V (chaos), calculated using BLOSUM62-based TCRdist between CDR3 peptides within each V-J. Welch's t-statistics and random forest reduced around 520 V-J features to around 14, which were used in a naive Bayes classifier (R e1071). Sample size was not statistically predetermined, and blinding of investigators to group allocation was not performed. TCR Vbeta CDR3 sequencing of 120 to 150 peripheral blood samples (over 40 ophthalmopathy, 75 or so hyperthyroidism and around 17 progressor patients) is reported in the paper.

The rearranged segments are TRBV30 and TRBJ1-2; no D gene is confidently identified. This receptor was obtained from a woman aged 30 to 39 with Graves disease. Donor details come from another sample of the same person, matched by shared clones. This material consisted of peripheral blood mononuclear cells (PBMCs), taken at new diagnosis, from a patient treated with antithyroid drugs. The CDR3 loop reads CAWSVGYGYTF. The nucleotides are TGTGCCTGGAGTGTCGGCTATGGCTACACCTTC.